This T cell receptor beta chain is from a study of radiotherapy plus CTLA-4 blockade in lung cancer. At the level of the study: Among enrolled patients, approximately 18% responded and 31% achieved disease control. Study-level results: How blood T cell clones changed early, along with interferon-beta, reportedly forecast response best.

About this clone: Its antigen is undetermined.

Germline trimming cut 2 bases from V and 6 bases from J; bases unmatched to any gene: 9. The CDR3 has 16 amino acids. CDR1 is MNHNS, CDR2 SASEGT, per germline. The data were produced by immunoSEQ multiplex PCR, yet TCRdb's version contains in-frame clones alone and is incomplete. The sample shows 60,000 to 65,000 clones, approximately 75% of them seen only once. This clonotype was obtained from a human donor with non-small cell lung cancer who had a complete response to radiotherapy plus ipilimumab. Specimen: peripheral blood, collected from a patient treated with radiotherapy plus ipilimumab. J is TRBJ2-1 and V is TRBV6-1; TRBD1 aligns across 8 bases. The CDR3 nucleotides read TGTGCCAGCAGTGAACCTGACAGGGGATGGGGCAATGAGCAGTTCTTC. Amino acid sequence: CASSEPDRGWGNEQFF.